A single sample gave rise to the 21 T cell receptor beta chains below, sequenced in a study of beta chain features in type 1 diabetes. Isolated RNA was reverse transcribed in full, so expressed TCRB transcripts were sequenced. Assay: immunoSEQ multiplex PCR; the TCRdb copy retains only in-frame clones and omits some. The repertoire holds fewer than 550,000 clones, roughly 11% seen once, with over 0.035% in the top ten. Sequenced input: naive CD4+ T cells from blood. The receptors come from a woman in her late teens or twenties in good health.

This clone has at least ten counts. This chain joins TRBV9 and TRBJ2-4; D not resolved. This CDR3 region has 13 residues. Germline CDR1 and CDR2: SGDLS and YYNGEE. Trimming shortened V by 7 bases and J by 6 bases, and 14 bases separated the two germline ends. Here the CDR3 DNA reads TGTGCCAGCCTTGGGGTGCGTGGAAACATTCAGTACTTC. It codes for CASLGVRGNIQYF.

This clone turned up a few times. The V gene is TRBV25-1, the J gene TRBJ2-7, with TRBD2 matching 9 bases. This CDR3 has 14 residues. J gave up 4 bases and V 4 bases, and 5 bases lay outside the gene matches. Germline assignment: CDR1 MGHDK and CDR2 SYGVNS. CDR3 region: CASSGVAGAYEQYF. CDR3 sequence (DNA): TGTGCCAGCAGTGGAGTAGCGGGGGCGTACGAGCAGTACTTC.

V and J are TRBV7-2 and TRBJ1-4; no firm D call. This CDR3 has 14 residues. Germline lookup yields CDR1 SGHTA and CDR2 FQGNSA. Deletions cut 6 bases from V and 8 bases from J, with 16 bases between. The CDR3 is CASSRRGGLEKLFF. The DNA for the CDR3 is TGTGCCAGCAGTAGAAGAGGAGGGCTAGAAAAACTGTTTTTT.

In this sample, this clone turned up a few times. The chain has TRBV7-2 and TRBJ2-3; D is unresolved. The length of the CDR3 is 13 residues. The V end lost 1 base, the J end lost 6 bases, and 8 bases lay between the germline ends. In germline, CDR1 is SGHTA, CDR2 FQGNSA. CDR3 protein: CASSLVPMDTQYF. CDR3 DNA: TGTGCCAGCAGCTTAGTCCCGATGGATACGCAGTATTTT.

This clone occurred a few times. The chain is built from TRBV7-9 and TRBJ1-1, with D maybe TRBD1 (6 bases). With 1 base removed from V and 1 base from J, the gap between germline ends came to 10 bases. The CDR3 loop spans 15 amino acids. Germline V CDR1 and CDR2: SEHNR, FQNEAQ (reference sequence). The chain's CDR3 is CASSLGDKTNTEAFF. The CDR3 bases are TGTGCCAGCAGCTTAGGGGACAAGACGAACACTGAAGCTTTCTTT.

This rearrangement joins TRBV5-4 to TRBJ1-2; 7 positions agree with TRBD1. Germline-derived CDR1 and CDR2 are SGHNT and YYREEE (reference sequence). This CDR3 comprises 16 residues. The junction had 12 bases not matched to a gene; V was cut back by 4 bases and J by 3 bases. The CDR3 nucleotides are TGTGCCAGCAGCGTCACGGGACAGCTCTCACACTATGGCTACACCTTC. This translates into CASSVTGQLSHYGYTF.

This clone has only a few counts. The chain links TRBV11-1 to TRBJ2-5; D is perhaps TRBD1 (6 bases). The CDR3 consists of 12 residues. The V end lost 6 bases, the J end lost 4 bases, and 9 bases lay between the germline ends. Per the germline V gene, CDR1 is SGHAT and CDR2 is FQDESV (reference sequence). Here the CDR3 DNA reads TGTGCCAGCAGAGGACAGAGAGAGACCCAGTACTTC. This gives the protein CASRGQRETQYF.

The V call is TRBV29-1, the J call TRBJ1-2; D is possibly TRBD1 (6 bases). Germline V gene data show CDR1 as SQVTM and CDR2 as ANQGSEA. The CDR3 covers 14 residues. The germline V and J ends were trimmed by 3 bases and 4 bases, with 15 bases remaining between them. The CDR3 sequence: CSVDSGQNPYGYTF. The DNA of the CDR3 is TGCAGCGTTGACTCCGGACAGAACCCCTATGGCTACACCTTC.

The chain is built from TRBV18 and TRBJ1-4; D uncertain. The CDR3 is 15 amino acids. Germline V CDR1 and CDR2: KGHSH, LQKENI. The V and J ends lost 4 bases and 16 bases respectively, with 25 bases between them. The CDR3 loop is CASSLAAGPIRTAFF. Here the CDR3 DNA reads TGTGCCAGCTCACTGGCCGCCGGCCCAATCCGCACCGCGTTTTTT.

The chain couples TRBV7-9 to TRBJ2-7; no reliable D call. The CDR3 has 14 amino acids. V lost 1 base, J lost 0 bases, and 7 bases lay in between. Germline V CDR1 and CDR2: SEHNR, FQNEAQ (reference sequence). The CDR3 reads CASSLDPSSYEQYV. CDR3 nucleotide sequence: TGTGCCAGCAGCTTAGACCCGAGCTCCTACGAGCAGTACGTC.

The chain uses TRBV30 and TRBJ2-5, with 8 nucleotides matching TRBD2. CDR1 and CDR2 (germline): GTSNPN, SVGIG (reference sequence). The CDR3 totals 15 residues. V was clipped by 2 bases and J by 5 bases; unmatched bases: 10. This CDR3 is CAWSPRGGRRETQYF. The CDR3 DNA reads as TGTGCCTGGAGTCCGCGAGGCGGGAGGAGGGAGACCCAGTACTTC.

The V gene is TRBV29-1, the J gene TRBJ2-7; D is perhaps TRBD2 (6 bases). Looked up from germline, CDR1 is SQVTM and CDR2 is ANQGSEA. Trimming shortened V by 7 bases and J by 7 bases, and 20 bases separated the two germline ends. The CDR3 sequence is 13 residues long. CDR3 residues: CSGLVVGGGEQYF. The CDR3 nucleotides read TGCAGCGGTCTAGTCGTCGGGGGAGGTGAGCAGTACTTC.

The chain employs TRBV7-2 and TRBJ2-3; 8 nucleotides match TRBD1. Germline V lookup: CDR1 SGHTA, CDR2 FQGNSA. Trimming cost V 5 bases and J 4 bases; bases outside gene matches: 8. The length of the CDR3 is 15 residues. The chain's CDR3 is CASSPQGVRADTQYF. The CDR3 coding sequence is TGTGCCAGCAGCCCACAGGGGGTAAGGGCAGATACGCAGTATTTT.

This clone has a handful of counts. J is TRBJ2-3 and V is TRBV14, with 10 bases lining up with TRBD2. V lost 5 bases, J lost 4 bases, and 3 bases stayed unmatched. CDR3 length: 14 amino acids. CDR1 SGHDN and CDR2 FVKESK come from the germline V gene. The CDR3 sequence is CASSTGTSADTQYF. Here the CDR3 DNA reads TGTGCCAGCAGCACGGGGACTAGCGCAGATACGCAGTATTTT.

This clone has only a few counts. V gene TRBV7-9 combines with J gene TRBJ2-3, with 7 bases identical to TRBD1. The CDR3 covers 16 residues. J was trimmed by 0 bases and V by 4 bases; bases with no gene match: 7. Germline V CDR1 and CDR2: SEHNR, FQNEAQ (reference sequence). The CDR3 nucleotides are TGTGCCAGCAGCTATCGACAGGGCGCCAGCACAGATACGCAGTATTTT. This codes for CASSYRQGASTDTQYF.

This sequence joins TRBV6-6 and TRBJ2-6, with no clear D. V was shortened by 2 bases and J by 0 bases, with 5 bases between the two germline ends. Germline V gene sequence: CDR1 MNHNY, CDR2 SVGAGI (reference sequence). This CDR3 is built from 15 residues. The CDR3 bases are TGTGCCAGCAGTTACGTCTCCTCTGGGGCCAACGTCCTGACTTTC. This encodes CASSYVSSGANVLTF.

The J gene is TRBJ2-1, the V gene TRBV15, with a tentative D call TRBD1 (6 bases). The CDR3 sequence is 13 residues long. Germline V gene sequence: CDR1 LNHNV, CDR2 YYDKDF (reference sequence). Trimming took 5 bases from V and 5 from J, leaving 10 bases between them. The CDR3 DNA is TGTGCCACCAGCGCAACAGGGAACAATGAGCAGTTCTTC. Translation gives CATSATGNNEQFF.

Comment on this clone: Other DNA sequences in this sample translate to the same CDR3. This chain links TRBV5-4 with TRBJ2-1; 7 nucleotides line up with TRBD1. V dropped 4 bases and J dropped 0; count of bases not matched to a gene: 4. This CDR3 has 15 residues. Germline V gene sequence: CDR1 SGHNT, CDR2 YYREEE (reference sequence). The CDR3 nucleotides read TGTGCCAGCAGCCTACCAGGGGGCTCCTACAATGAGCAGTTCTTC. This encodes CASSLPGGSYNEQFF. The entire variable domain, with the rest obtained from reference TRBV5-4 and TRBJ2-1, is as follows: ETGVTQSPTHLIKTRGQQVTLRCSSQSGHNTVSWYQQALGQGPQFIFQYYREEENGRGNFPPRFSGLQFPNYSSELNVNALELDDSALYLCASSLPGGSYNEQFFGPGTRLTVL.

V and J are TRBV7-8 and TRBJ2-5; tentatively, D is TRBD2 (6 bases). Trimming removed 4 bases from V and 5 bases from J, with 14 bases in between. Germline CDR1 is SGHVS and CDR2 is FQNEAQ. The CDR3 consists of 14 residues. The CDR3 DNA reads TGTGCCAGCAGCTCCGGAGGGCTCAGGGAGACCCAGTACTTC. Its protein product is CASSSGGLRETQYF.

This rearrangement joins TRBV7-3 to TRBJ2-1, with D uncertain. Germline V gene data show CDR1 as SGHTA and CDR2 as FQGTGA. The V gene lost 6 bases and the J gene lost 6 bases, with 9 bases spanning the gap. The CDR3 covers 12 residues. The CDR3 is CASRHEGNEQFF. The CDR3 DNA sequence: TGTGCCAGCAGACATGAAGGCAATGAGCAGTTCTTC. The whole variable domain, remainder taken from reference TRBV7-3 and TRBJ2-1, is GAGVSQTPSNKVTEKGKYVELRCDPISGHTALYWYRQSLGQGPEFLIYFQGTGAADDSGLPNDRFFAVRPEGSVSTLKIQRTERGDSAVYLCASRHEGNEQFFGPGTRLTVL.

The chain has TRBV29-1 and TRBJ2-3, with 7 bases fitting TRBD2. Germline assignment: CDR1 SQVTM and CDR2 ANQGSEA. Trimming removed 7 bases from V and 2 bases from J; junction bases left unmatched: 9. This CDR3 is 14 amino acids long. The CDR3: CSAQERGYTDTQYF. The CDR3 DNA is TGCAGCGCCCAGGAGCGGGGTTACACAGATACGCAGTATTTT.